This entry describes one T cell receptor (beta chain). V lost 5 bases to trimming and J lost 7 bases; unmatched junction nucleotides: 8. CDR3 length: 14 amino acids. Germline V lookup: CDR1 MNHNY, CDR2 SVGAGI (reference sequence). The data were obtained in a study of cytomegalovirus exposure and HLA in healthy donors. PCR primers comprised 60 Vbeta and 13 Jbeta primers. Measured with immunoSEQ multiplex PCR; TCRdb has only the in-frame clones, and not every one. The table has roughly 190,000 clones, 75% to 80% seen once; the top ten hold roughly 2.1%. The sequencing input was PBMCs. This chain uses TRBV6-6 with TRBJ2-7; 10 positions agree with TRBD1. The clonotype was recovered from a woman in her 30s in good health and CMV-seropositive. The CDR3 nucleotides read TGTGCCAGCAGTAAAAGTGACAGGGGGCGTGAGCAGTACTTC. Amino acid sequence: CASSKSDRGREQYF.